This T cell receptor beta chain was recovered during a study of control samples from healthy donors and cancer patients. There are 15 residues in the CDR3. Germline values: CDR1 MNHEY, CDR2 SMNVEV (reference sequence). V lost 3 bases to trimming and J lost 3 bases, with 13 bases between them. Clones were read by immunoSEQ multiplex PCR, and TCRdb kept only the in-frame ones, dropping some. This table has almost 90,000 clones, approximately 87% appearing once. V usage is TRBV27 and J usage is TRBJ2-3, with a tentative D call TRBD1 (5 bases). Sequenced material: blood. The clonotype originates from a woman between 35 and 50 years old in good health. CDR3 residues: CASSLERGWTDTQYF. CDR3 coding DNA: TGTGCCAGCAGTTTGGAAAGGGGATGGACAGATACGCAGTATTTT.